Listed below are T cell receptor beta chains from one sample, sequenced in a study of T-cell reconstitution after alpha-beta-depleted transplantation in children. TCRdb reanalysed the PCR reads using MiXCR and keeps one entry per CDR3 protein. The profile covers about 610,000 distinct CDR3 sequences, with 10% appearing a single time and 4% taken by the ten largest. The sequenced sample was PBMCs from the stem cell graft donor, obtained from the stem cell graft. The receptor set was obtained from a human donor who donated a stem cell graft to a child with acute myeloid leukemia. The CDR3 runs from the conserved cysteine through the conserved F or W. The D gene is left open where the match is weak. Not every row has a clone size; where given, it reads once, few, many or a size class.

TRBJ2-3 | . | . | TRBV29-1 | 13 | CSVAGGRTDTQYF | TGCAGCGTTGCGGGGGGCCGCACAGATACGCAGTATTTT
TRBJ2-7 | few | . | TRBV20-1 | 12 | CSAWTASYEQYF | TGCAGTGCTTGGACTGCCTCCTACGAGCAGTACTTC
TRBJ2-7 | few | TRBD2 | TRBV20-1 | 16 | CSARDLRGLAVYEQYF | TGCAGTGCTAGAGACCTCCGGGGACTAGCGGTCTACGAGCAGTACTTC
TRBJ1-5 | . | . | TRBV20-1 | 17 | CSARTTRGRETGQPQHF | TGCAGTGCCAGGACCACCCGGGGCAGGGAAACTGGTCAGCCCCAGCATTTT
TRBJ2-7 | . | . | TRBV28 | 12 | CASSSRRYEQYF | TGTGCCAGCAGTTCACGGAGGTACGAGCAGTACTTC
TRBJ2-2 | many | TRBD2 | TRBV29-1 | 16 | CSVLLYRLAGTGELFF | TGCAGCGTTCTTCTCTATCGACTAGCCGGGACCGGGGAGCTGTTTTTT
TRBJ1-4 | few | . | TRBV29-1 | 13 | CSVVVGANEKLFF | TGCAGCGTTGTTGTGGGAGCTAATGAAAAACTGTTTTTT
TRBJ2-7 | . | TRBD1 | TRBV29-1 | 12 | CSAGTAEYEQYF | TGCAGCGCCGGGACAGCCGAGTACGAGCAGTACTTC
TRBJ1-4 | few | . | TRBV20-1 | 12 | CSARVGSEKLFF | TGCAGTGCCCGAGTGGGGAGTGAAAAACTGTTTTTT
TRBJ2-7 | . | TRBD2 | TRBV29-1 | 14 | CSVRTSGGTYEQYF | TGCAGCGTAAGGACTAGCGGGGGTACCTACGAGCAGTACTTC
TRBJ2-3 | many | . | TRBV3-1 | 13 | CASSQRLDSTQYF | TGTGCCAGCAGCCAAAGACTAGATTCTACGCAGTATTTT
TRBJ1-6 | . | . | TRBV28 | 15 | CASSRQTGYNSPLHF | TGTGCCAGCAGTCGCCAAACAGGGTACAATTCACCCCTCCACTTT
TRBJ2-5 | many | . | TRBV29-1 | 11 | CSVAGIETQYF | TGCAGCGTTGCAGGGATAGAGACCCAGTACTTC
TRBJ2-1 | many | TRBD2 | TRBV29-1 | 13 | CSVRGGLAYEQFF | TGCAGCGTCAGAGGTGGACTAGCATATGAGCAGTTCTTC
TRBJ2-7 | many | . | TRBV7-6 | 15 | CASSQPRRGGNEQYF | TGTGCCAGCAGCCAACCTCGTAGGGGCGGAAACGAGCAGTACTTC
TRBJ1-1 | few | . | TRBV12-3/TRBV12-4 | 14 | CASSFAGSLTEAFF | TGTGCCAGCAGTTTCGCCGGGAGTTTGACTGAAGCTTTCTTT
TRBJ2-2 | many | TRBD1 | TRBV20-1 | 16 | CSARGGTGLNTGELFF | TGCAGTGCTAGAGGCGGGACAGGGCTGAACACCGGGGAGCTGTTTTTT
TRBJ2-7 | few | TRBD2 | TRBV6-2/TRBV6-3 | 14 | CASSSWTSGYEQYF | TGTGCCAGCAGTTCTTGGACTAGCGGATACGAGCAGTACTTC
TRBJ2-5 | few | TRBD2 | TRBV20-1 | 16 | CSARDWTSGVQETQYF | TGCAGTGCTAGAGACTGGACTAGCGGGGTCCAAGAGACCCAGTACTTC
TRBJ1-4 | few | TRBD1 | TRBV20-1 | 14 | CSAHDRGHSEKLFF | TGCAGTGCCCACGACAGGGGGCATAGTGAAAAACTGTTTTTT
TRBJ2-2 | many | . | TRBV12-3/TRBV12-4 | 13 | CASSPIGTGELFF | TGTGCCAGCAGTCCTATTGGGACCGGGGAGCTGTTTTTT
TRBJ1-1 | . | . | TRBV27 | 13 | CASRGNMNTEAFF | TGTGCCAGCCGGGGAAATATGAACACTGAAGCTTTCTTT
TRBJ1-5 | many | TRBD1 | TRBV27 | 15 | CASSTTGSRNQPQHF | TGTGCCAGCAGCACGACAGGGTCGCGCAATCAGCCCCAGCATTTT
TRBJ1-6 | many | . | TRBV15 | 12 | CATSKENSPLHF | TGTGCCACCAGCAAAGAGAATTCACCCCTCCACTTT
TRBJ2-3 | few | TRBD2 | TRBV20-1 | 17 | CSARDLAVAGATDTQYF | TGCAGTGCTAGAGATCTAGCGGTAGCGGGGGCCACAGATACGCAGTATTTT
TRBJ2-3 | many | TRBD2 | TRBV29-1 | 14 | CSVASGGLGDTQYF | TGCAGCGTTGCTAGCGGGGGTCTTGGAGATACGCAGTATTTT
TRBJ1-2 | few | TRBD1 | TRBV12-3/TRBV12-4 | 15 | CASTALDRGDYGYTF | TGTGCCAGCACCGCCCTGGACAGGGGGGACTATGGCTACACCTTC
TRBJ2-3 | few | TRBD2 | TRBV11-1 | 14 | CATARIAGADTQYF | TGTGCCACCGCGAGGATAGCGGGGGCAGATACGCAGTATTTT
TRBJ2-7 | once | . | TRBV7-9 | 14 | CASSLYGGAYEQYF | TGTGCCAGCAGCTTATACGGCGGGGCCTACGAGCAGTACTTC
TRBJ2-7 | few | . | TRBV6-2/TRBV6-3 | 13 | CASSYSDPQQQYF | TGTGCCAGCAGTTACTCCGACCCCCAGCAGCAGTACTTC
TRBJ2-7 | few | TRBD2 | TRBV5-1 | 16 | CASSLPGTSVSYEQYF | TGCGCCAGCAGCCTGCCCGGGACTAGCGTGTCCTACGAGCAGTACTTC
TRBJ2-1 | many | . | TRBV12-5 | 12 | CASGPGTNEQFF | TGTGCTAGTGGGCCTGGGACGAACGAGCAGTTCTTC
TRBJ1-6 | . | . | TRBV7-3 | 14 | CASSLLQSNSPLHF | TGTGCCAGCAGCCTACTGCAGAGTAATTCACCCCTCCACTTT
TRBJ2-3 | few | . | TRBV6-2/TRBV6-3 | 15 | CASSYRQGPTDTQYF | TGTGCCAGCAGTTACCGGCAGGGGCCCACAGATACGCAGTATTTT
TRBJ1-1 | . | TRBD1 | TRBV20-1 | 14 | CSAREQGLNTEGFF | TGCAGTGCTAGGGAACAGGGGTTGAACACTGAAGGTTTCTTT
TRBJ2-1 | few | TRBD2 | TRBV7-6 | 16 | CASSTLAEEAYNEQFF | TGTGCCAGCAGCACTCTAGCGGAAGAAGCCTACAATGAGCAGTTCTTC
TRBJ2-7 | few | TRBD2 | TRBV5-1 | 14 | CASSHTSGRYEQYF | TGCGCCAGCAGCCATACTAGCGGGAGGTACGAGCAGTACTTC
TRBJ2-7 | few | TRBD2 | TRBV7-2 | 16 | CASSLARGLAVYEQYF | TGTGCCAGCAGCTTAGCGAGGGGACTAGCGGTTTACGAGCAGTACTTC
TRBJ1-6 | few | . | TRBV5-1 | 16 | CASSPGRDTYNSPLHF | TGCGCCAGCAGCCCCGGCCGGGACACCTATAATTCACCCCTCCACTTT
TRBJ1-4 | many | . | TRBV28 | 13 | CASSLAGGGKLFF | TGTGCCAGCAGTTTAGCGGGCGGAGGAAAACTGTTTTTT